Listed here are 2 T cell receptor beta chains from one sample, sequenced in a study of circulating CD8 cells and anti-PD-1 response in melanoma (dated by TCRdb to 2020 to 2022). A BD FACSAria II cell sorter was used to sort four subsets, defined by PD-1 and/or TIGIT, from live CD3+CD8+TCRalphabeta+ cells. Sequenced on a NextSeq 500. The QIAseq Immune Repertoire RNA Library Kit, Human TCR Panel was used to prepare TCR libraries from approximately 15 ng of total RNA. TCRdb took the public reads, trimmed them with fastp at Q25, ran MiXCR for clone calling and kept in-frame beta chains. Rows are unified per CDR3 protein, each entry keeping the most common DNA and genes. A total of roughly 430 distinct CDR3 sequences appear in this sample, 6% to 8% of them only once. The biggest ten clones account for around 21% of the sample. This sample comprised CD8+ T cells from PBMCs, obtained at baseline or after one month of anti-PD-1 therapy (not recorded which). The receptors were sampled from a human donor with melanoma.

By proportion, this clonotype is hyperexpanded. The chain is built from TRBV24-1 and TRBJ2-3; TRBD2 might be the D (5 bases). The CDR3 runs 12 residues. CDR1 and CDR2 from the germline V gene are KGHDR and SFDVKD. V dropped 4 bases and J dropped 9 bases, with 10 bases sitting between them. DNA of the CDR3: TGTGCCACCAGTGACATAGGACTGACGCAGTATTTT. This translates into CATSDIGLTQYF.

The chain joins TRBV29-1 to TRBJ2-1, with D possibly matching TRBD1 (6 bases). The ends were cut back, 2 bases at V and 9 bases at J, with 17 bases in the middle. Germline V CDR1 and CDR2: SQVTM, ANQGSEA. This CDR3 has 14 amino acids. DNA for the CDR3: TGCAGCGTTGAAAATCCACAGGGATTGGGTGAGCAGTTCTTC. This gives the protein CSVENPQGLGEQFF.